This TCR beta chain was recorded in a study of cytomegalovirus exposure and HLA in healthy donors (dated by TCRdb to about 2017). With regard to the full study: According to a later analysis, one platform produced both the 120 validation repertoires and the 670 or so repertoires of the first cohort. The study aimed to test whether signatures of past pathogen exposure could be identified by cataloging public T cell receptors. Besides the first cohort of 666 subjects, a separate validation cohort made up of roughly 120 different subjects was used. The study combined high-throughput TCR immunosequencing, statistical association of individual TCRs with disease status, and machine learning to predict cytomegalovirus infection status.

Taken from the germline V gene, the CDR1 and CDR2 loops are MNHEY and SVGAGI. V is trimmed back by 1 base and J by 6 bases, and the junction contains 6 bases that no gene match accounts for. The CDR3 spans 16 residues, from the cysteine through the phenylalanine. The kept DNA is CDR3 alone, 48 bases in frame from the first base. The library relied on the immunoSEQ multiplex PCR assay. The paper's processing steps were these. A statistical classification framework was built to diagnose cytomegalovirus status from the catalog of TCR beta chain sequences. What TCRdb holds here is the immuneACCESS table cut down to in-frame rearrangements. Part of the clones is not present; checked against another copy, under half of the missing clones reflect an unresolved V gene, and the others are unexplained. V and J calls and clone size are those listed in that table; D and trimming were worked out from the DNA. For this sample there are about 280,000 clones; around nine tenths appear just once. The ten largest clonotypes hold about 0.99% of the sample.

Donors formed part of the validation cohort, which comprised over a hundred subjects and was distinct from the first cohort of 690 or so subjects. Study-wide conclusions, independent of this receptor: Across donors, most TCR sequences were observed very rarely, whereas some public TCRs were present in many individuals. The study gave a list of under 200 TCR beta chains associated with cytomegalovirus. In vitro tests confirmed that a few of the cytomegalovirus-associated TCR beta chains recognize cytomegalovirus antigens. The validation cohort had no HLA typing available for a later analysis, so co-occurrence within that cohort was assessed over all 130 or so repertoires. In a later analysis, TCRs clustered in the first cohort were found to also tend to co-occur in the 120 or so validation repertoires, with 94% of cluster scores above 0. The authors suggested that the approach could potentially be extended to other disease states and immunological phenotypes. The classifier was reported to diagnose cytomegalovirus status with high specificity and sensitivity in both the original cohort and the validation cohort.

Of note for this clone: Its target antigen remains unknown. Per-base qualities were not stored, and no clone one base away is much larger.

The sample was PBMCs. Here the chain combines TRBV6-5 and TRBJ1-6, and 7 bases in between align with TRBD1. The receptor was isolated from a woman aged 18-29 years in good health and CMV-seronegative. The CDR3 reads CASSYFPGQANSPLHF. The DNA sequence is as follows: TGTGCCAGCAGTTACTTTCCTGGACAGGCTAATTCACCCCTCCACTTT.